One and the same sample provided the 26 T cell receptor beta chains below, sequenced in a study of blood T cells in healthy people across ages. Using a J-beta primer mix together with a sample-barcoded 5' primer, a second PCR was run for about 6 to 11 cycles. TCRdb re-called the 5' RACE reads through MiXCR, storing one row per CDR3 protein. The profile shows around 800,000 distinct CDR3 sequences, around 43% of them singletons. The specimen sequenced was blood. The receptors stem from a man aged 55 to 70 in good health.

V is TRBV2 and J is TRBJ2-4, with D unresolved. The V gene's germline CDR1 is SNHLY and CDR2 FYNNEI. There are 12 residues in the CDR3. V shed 8 bases and J shed 0 bases, with 5 bases lying between them. The CDR3 DNA sequence: TGTGCCAGCGTATTAGCCAAAAACATTCAGTACTTC. Translation gives CASVLAKNIQYF.

This clonotype has only a few counts. This chain links TRBV5-1 with TRBJ2-1; D perhaps matches TRBD2 (5 bases). CDR1 and CDR2 (germline): SGHRS, YFSETQ. The CDR3 runs 14 residues. V was cut by 4 bases and J by 1 base, with 9 bases left in between. CDR3 protein: CASSRTRSYNEQFF. The CDR3 region has the DNA TGCGCCAGCAGCCGTACTAGGTCCTACAATGAGCAGTTCTTC. Combining the CDR3 with reference TRBV5-1 and TRBJ2-1 gives the whole variable domain KAGVTQTPRYLIKTRGQQVTLSCSPISGHRSVSWYQQTPGQGLQFLFEYFSETQRNKGNFPGRFSGRQFSNSRSEMNVSTLELGDSALYLCASSRTRSYNEQFFGPGTRLTVL.

The chain links TRBV5-5 to TRBJ1-2, with 8 positions matching TRBD1. Looked up from germline, CDR1 is SGHKS and CDR2 is YYEKEE (reference sequence). V shed 2 bases, J shed 5 bases, and the junction held 5 bases outside the gene matches. The CDR3 covers 14 residues. CDR3: CASSLPGQAYGYTF. The CDR3 DNA reads as TGTGCCAGCAGCTTACCGGGACAGGCGTATGGCTACACCTTC.

The V gene is TRBV4-3, the J gene TRBJ1-1; D possibly corresponds to TRBD1 (5 bases). This CDR3 is built from 15 residues. The germline CDR1 and CDR2 sequences are LGHNA and YSLEER. V shed 3 bases and J shed 5 bases, with 16 bases lying between them. CDR3 region: CASSQDTSRETEAFF. The CDR3 DNA is TGCGCCAGCAGCCAGGATACGAGCAGGGAGACTGAAGCTTTCTTT.

The chain links TRBV6-2 or TRBV6-3 to TRBJ2-7, with a possible D match to TRBD1 (5 bases). Germline CDR1 and CDR2: MNHEY and SVGEGT. This CDR3 contains 13 residues. V shed 8 bases and J shed 0 bases, with 11 bases lying between them. Written as DNA, the CDR3 is TGTGCCAGCTGGGGCACGTTCTCCTACGAGCAGTACTTC. It translates to CASWGTFSYEQYF.

V is TRBV5-1 and J is TRBJ2-1, with 10 nucleotides matching TRBD1. The CDR3 is 17 amino acids. Germline values: CDR1 SGHRS, CDR2 YFSETQ. The V gene end was trimmed by 3 bases and the J gene end by 0 bases; junction bases not matched to a gene: 6. CDR3 region: CASSWVGQGSSYNEQFF. CDR3 DNA sequence: TGCGCCAGCAGCTGGGTGGGACAGGGGAGCTCCTACAATGAGCAGTTCTTC.

About this clonotype itself: One end of the junction varies from germline; a read error may be responsible. The chain employs TRBV7-8 and TRBJ1-1; weak D call: TRBD1 (5 bases). Germline CDR1 reads SGHVS; CDR2 reads FQNEAQ. CDR3 length: 15 residues. As DNA, the CDR3 is TGTGCCAGCAGCTTGGGCAGGGTCGGAGACACTGAATCTTTCTTT. Translating gives CASSLGRVGDTESFF. The full variable domain, rest sourced from reference TRBV7-8 and TRBJ1-1, is GAGVSQSPRYKVAKRGQDVALRCDPISGHVSLFWYQQALGQGPEFLTYFQNEAQLDKSGLPSDRFFAERPEGSVSTLKIQRTQQEDSAVYLCASSLGRVGDTESFFGQGTRLTVV.

V and J are TRBV10-3 and TRBJ2-3; possible D gene TRBD1, 6 bases. V was trimmed by 4 bases and J by 4 bases, leaving 12 bases between them. The CDR3 consists of 14 residues. Per germline, CDR1 ENHRY and CDR2 SYGVKD. CDR3 protein: CAISGGLAADTQYF. In DNA, the CDR3 is TGTGCCATCAGTGGGGGGCTAGCTGCAGATACGCAGTATTTT.

This rearrangement joins TRBV13 to TRBJ2-7; TRBD2 agrees at 10 bases. The CDR3 extends over 14 amino acids. Germline assignment: CDR1 PRHDT and CDR2 FYEKMQ (reference sequence). Unmatched junction bases numbered 4, after V lost 6 bases and J lost 2 bases. This CDR3 is CASRKRGGTYEQYF. DNA of the CDR3: TGTGCCAGCAGAAAGCGGGGGGGAACCTACGAGCAGTACTTC.

This clonotype was observed a handful of times. The CDR3 sequence: CASRSPGQETDTQYF. CDR3 DNA sequence: TGTGCCAGCAGATCACCGGGACAGGAGACAGATACGCAGTATTTT. The rearrangement uses TRBV7-9 and TRBJ2-3; TRBD1 aligns across 8 bases. The germline V gene encodes CDR1 SEHNR and CDR2 FQNEAQ (reference sequence). V shed 6 bases, J shed 3 bases, and the junction held 8 bases outside the gene matches. This CDR3 comprises 15 residues.

This chain connects TRBV3-1 to TRBJ2-1; D uncertain. The J call is in doubt because the DNA end fits TRBJ2-7 better. This CDR3 spans 16 amino acids. Germline values: CDR1 LGHDT, CDR2 YNNKEL (reference sequence). This chain's CDR3 is CASSQDPDSSYNEQYF. The DNA for the CDR3 is TGTGCCAGCAGCCAAGATCCAGATTCGTCCTACAATGAGCAGTACTTC.

This clonotype has more than one count but fewer than ten. The chain recombines TRBV12-3 or TRBV12-4 with TRBJ1-5; D is undetermined. The CDR3 is 14 residues long. V gave up 4 bases and J gave up 3 bases, with 10 bases separating them. The CDR3 reads CASSSRRNNQPQHF. CDR3 coding DNA: TGTGCCAGCAGTTCCAGACGGAACAATCAGCCCCAGCATTTT.

The table lists this clonotype with a few counts. This rearrangement joins TRBV5-1 to TRBJ2-7; 9 bases line up with TRBD1. Germline lookup yields CDR1 SGHRS and CDR2 YFSETQ. V was pared by 4 bases and J by 6 bases, with 8 bases of the junction left unmatched. The CDR3 is made up of 14 amino acids. This CDR3 is CASSETGGSLEQYF. Written as DNA, the CDR3 is TGCGCCAGCAGCGAGACAGGGGGATCCCTCGAGCAGTACTTC.

This clonotype was seen a single time. The junction differs from germline at one of its ends, possibly a read error. V and J are TRBV7-3 and TRBJ2-3; TRBD2 matches 10 bases. The germline gives CDR1 SGHTA, CDR2 FQGTGA. The CDR3 runs 18 residues. The CDR3 loop reads CVSSASSGGRPSTDTQYF. The CDR3 DNA follows: TGTGTCAGCAGCGCCTCTAGCGGGGGACGACCTAGCACAGATACGCAGTATTTT.

This clonotype was seen only a few times. This rearrangement joins TRBV7-9 to TRBJ2-1, with D possibly called TRBD1 or TRBD2 (5 bases each). V lost 6 bases and J 5 bases, leaving 14 bases between the germline ends. Germline V gene lookup returns CDR1 SEHNR and CDR2 FQNEAQ (reference sequence). The CDR3 is made up of 14 amino acids. CDR3 coding DNA: TGTGCCAGCAGTCTCGTAAGAGGGGACAATGAGCAGTTCTTC. Amino acids: CASSLVRGDNEQFF. Drawing the rest from reference TRBV7-9 and TRBJ2-1, the complete variable domain is DTGVSQNPRHKITKRGQNVTFRCDPISEHNRLYWYRQTLGQGPEFLTYFQNEAQLEKSRLLSDRFSAERPKGSFSTLEIQRTEQGDSAMYLCASSLVRGDNEQFFGPGTRLTVL.

J is TRBJ2-1 and V is TRBV11-2; 7 positions match TRBD1. The CDR3 is made up of 15 amino acids. Germline V gene lookup returns CDR1 SGHAT and CDR2 FQNNGV. With 5 bases clipped from V and 10 bases from J, the junction kept 14 bases outside the gene matches. CDR3: CASSHGQVKWGEQFF. CDR3 coding DNA: TGTGCCAGCAGCCATGGACAGGTTAAGTGGGGGGAGCAGTTCTTC.

This clonotype was detected a few times. V is TRBV7-2 and J is TRBJ1-2; no firm D call. The CDR3 is 16 amino acids. V was pared by 8 bases and J by 0 bases, with 19 bases between. Germline CDR1 is SGHTA and CDR2 is FQGNSA. CDR3 coding DNA: TGTGCCAGCCTCCCGGGCAGGCTGCAAGCTAACTATGGCTACACCTTC. It specifies CASLPGRLQANYGYTF.

This rearrangement joins TRBV4-1 to TRBJ1-5, with D maybe TRBD1 (6 bases). The CDR3 covers 14 residues. Per the germline V gene, CDR1 is MGHRA and CDR2 is YSYEKL. Trimming cost V 3 bases and J 6 bases, with 12 bases left between them. The CDR3 sequence is CASSHLQGSQPQHF. Here the CDR3 DNA reads TGCGCCAGCAGCCACCTCCAGGGGAGTCAGCCCCAGCATTTT.

The V call is TRBV12-5, the J call TRBJ2-7; unclear D gene. Germline V gives CDR1 LGHNT, CDR2 FRNRAP. The CDR3 consists of 11 residues. V was pared by 4 bases and J by 3 bases, with 4 bases between. The CDR3 reads CASGWGYEQYF. Here the CDR3 DNA reads TGTGCTAGTGGTTGGGGCTACGAGCAGTACTTC.

The chain employs TRBV12-5 and TRBJ2-4, with D possibly matching TRBD1 (5 bases). From germline, CDR1 is LGHNT and CDR2 FRNRAP. V shed 1 base and J shed 9 bases, with 13 bases lying between them. The CDR3 extends over 14 amino acids. The CDR3 loop is CASGLEGQTSIQYF. CDR3 DNA: TGTGCTAGTGGTTTGGAGGGGCAGACGAGCATTCAGTACTTC.

This chain uses TRBV12-3 or TRBV12-4 with TRBJ1-1, with D possibly being TRBD1 (5 bases). This CDR3 region has 15 residues. V was pared by 3 bases and J by 1 base, with 12 bases between. This chain's CDR3 is CASSFGSGGNTEAFF. As DNA, the CDR3 is TGTGCCAGCAGTTTTGGATCCGGGGGGAACACTGAAGCTTTCTTT.

The chain recombines TRBV5-8 with TRBJ2-1; no clear D gene. The V gene's germline CDR1 is SGHTS and CDR2 YDEGEE. The CDR3 is 8 amino acids. The ends were cut back, 1 base at V and 15 bases at J, with 2 bases in the middle. The CDR3 coding sequence is TGTGCCAGCAGCTTGACGTTCTTC. Translation gives CASSLTFF.

The rearrangement uses TRBV29-1 and TRBJ1-2, with TRBD1 as a possible D gene (5 bases). Trimming cost V 4 bases and J 5 bases, with 8 bases left between them. This CDR3 has 11 residues. Germline assignment: CDR1 SQVTM and CDR2 ANQGSEA. This CDR3 is CSVGGTYGYTF. The CDR3 nucleotides read TGCAGCGTTGGGGGGACTTATGGCTACACCTTC.

The chain has TRBV20-1 and TRBJ2-3, with D perhaps being TRBD1 or TRBD2 (6 bases each). Deletions cut 3 bases from V and 1 base from J, with 14 bases between. This CDR3 spans 15 amino acids. Germline loops: CDR1 DFQATT, CDR2 SNEGSKA (reference sequence). CDR3 nucleotides: TGCAGTGCTAGTCCTGGGGGGCAGGGCACAGATACGCAGTATTTT. Protein product: CSASPGGQGTDTQYF.

The rearrangement joins TRBV20-1 to TRBJ2-1, with 11 bases lining up with TRBD2. From germline, CDR1 is DFQATT and CDR2 SNEGSKA (reference sequence). The V gene end was trimmed by 0 bases and the J gene end by 12 bases; junction bases not matched to a gene: 16. CDR3 size: 17 residues. CDR3 in amino acids: CSARDLVLSGGAGGQFF. The DNA for the CDR3 is TGCAGTGCTAGAGATCTCGTACTTAGCGGGGGGGCAGGTGGGCAGTTCTTC.

In its sample, this clonotype was seen a few times. This rearrangement joins TRBV7-2 to TRBJ2-5; D is unclear. The germline gives CDR1 SGHTA, CDR2 FQGNSA. This CDR3 spans 14 amino acids. Trimming shortened V by 5 bases and J by 5 bases, and 15 bases separated the two germline ends. CDR3 loop: CASSRTSLRETQYF. The CDR3 bases are TGTGCCAGCAGCCGTACGTCTTTAAGGGAGACCCAGTACTTC.